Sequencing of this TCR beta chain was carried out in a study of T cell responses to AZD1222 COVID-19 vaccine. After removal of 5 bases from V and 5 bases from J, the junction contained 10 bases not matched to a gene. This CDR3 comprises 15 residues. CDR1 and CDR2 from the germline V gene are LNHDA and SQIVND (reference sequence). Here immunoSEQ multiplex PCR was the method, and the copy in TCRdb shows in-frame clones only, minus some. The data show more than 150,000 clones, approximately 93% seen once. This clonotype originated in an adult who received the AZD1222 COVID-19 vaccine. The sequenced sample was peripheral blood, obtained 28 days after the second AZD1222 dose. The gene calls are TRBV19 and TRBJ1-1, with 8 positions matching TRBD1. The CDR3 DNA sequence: TGTGCCAGTAGTGTAGTCGGACAGGGAGATACTGAAGCTTTCTTT. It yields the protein CASSVVGQGDTEAFF.